These 24 T cell receptor beta chains came from one sample sequenced in a study of T cell changes during pregnancy in multiple sclerosis. Produced via immunoSEQ multiplex PCR; TCRdb's table is partial and in-frame only. The sample records about 68,000 clones, roughly 89% being singletons. The sequencing used peripheral blood, collected in the second trimester of pregnancy. The receptors stem from a female donor with multiple sclerosis, enrolled in a pregnancy study.

J is TRBJ2-2 and V is TRBV9; D possibly corresponds to TRBD1 (5 bases). CDR1 is SGDLS, CDR2 YYNGEE, per germline. V lost 3 bases and J lost 4, with 10 bases in between. The CDR3 spans 14 residues. CDR3 sequence reads: CASSGDRSTGELFF. CDR3 DNA: TGTGCCAGCAGCGGAGACAGATCCACCGGGGAGCTGTTTTTT.

CDR3 amino acids: CASTPDSFEAFF. DNA for the CDR3: TGTGCCAGTACCCCGGACAGTTTTGAAGCTTTCTTT. This chain uses TRBV19 with TRBJ1-1; the D gene is possibly TRBD1 (6 bases). Trimming shortened V by 7 bases and J by 7 bases, and 13 bases separated the two germline ends. Germline lookup yields CDR1 LNHDA and CDR2 SQIVND (reference sequence). The CDR3 loop spans 12 amino acids.

In DNA form, the CDR3 reads TGTGCCAGTAGTATAGGGGCCAAGGCCCGGGAAAAACTGTTTTTT. It translates to CASSIGAKAREKLFF. The chain joins TRBV19 to TRBJ1-4, with D unresolved. The germline V and J ends were trimmed by 1 base and 8 bases, with 14 bases remaining between them. The CDR3 has 15 amino acids. Germline CDR1 and CDR2: LNHDA and SQIVND (reference sequence). The full variable domain, in which reference TRBV19 and TRBJ1-4 provide the parts outside the CDR3, is DGGITQSPKYLFRKEGQNVTLSCEQNLNHDAMYWYRQDPGQGLRLIYYSQIVNDFQKGDIAEGYSVSREKKESFPLTVTSAQKNPTAFYLCASSIGAKAREKLFFGSGTQLSVL.

J is TRBJ2-1 and V is TRBV12-5; D remains unclear. V lost 7 bases, J lost 6 bases, and 10 bases lay in between. Germline V gene sequence: CDR1 LGHNT, CDR2 FRNRAP. The CDR3 sequence is 12 residues long. The CDR3 region has the DNA TGTGCTAGTGCTAGGCAGAGCAATGAGCAGTTCTTC. Translated: CASARQSNEQFF.

The chain has TRBV25-1 and TRBJ1-4; 8 bases are a match to TRBD1. With 5 bases clipped from V and 7 bases from J, the junction kept 12 bases outside the gene matches. Germline lookup yields CDR1 MGHDK and CDR2 SYGVNS. CDR3 length: 16 amino acids. This CDR3 is CASSPMGNRGSEKLFF. CDR3 sequence (DNA): TGTGCCAGCAGTCCTATGGGGAACAGGGGGAGTGAAAAACTGTTTTTT.

The V and J genes are TRBV5-4 and TRBJ1-2; the D is unclear. Trimming cost V 0 bases and J 5 bases, with 11 bases left between them. Germline CDR1 SGHNT, CDR2 YYREEE (reference sequence). This CDR3 has 14 residues. The CDR3 loop reads CASSLEPGSYGYTF. DNA for the CDR3: TGTGCCAGCAGCTTGGAGCCAGGATCTTATGGCTACACCTTC.

The genes are TRBV7-3 and TRBJ2-7; weak D call: TRBD2 (6 bases). Germline V gene lookup returns CDR1 SGHTA and CDR2 FQGTGA. The CDR3 covers 15 residues. V was trimmed by 5 bases and J by 0 bases, leaving 14 bases between them. CDR3 sequence: CASSPGSISSYEQYF. The CDR3 nucleotides read TGTGCCAGCAGCCCCGGGAGTATCAGCTCCTACGAGCAGTACTTC.

V gene TRBV11-3 combines with J gene TRBJ2-2; the D is unclear. CDR3 length: 15 residues. CDR1 and CDR2 (germline): SGHNT, YENEEA. The V gene lost 1 base and the J gene lost 6 bases, with 12 bases spanning the gap. Here the CDR3 DNA reads TGTGCCAGCAGCTTAGCTACCCTAGGTTCCGGGGAGCTGTTTTTT. Translating gives CASSLATLGSGELFF.

This rearrangement joins TRBV29-1 to TRBJ1-2; 7 bases align to TRBD1. Germline CDR1 reads SQVTM; CDR2 reads ANQGSEA. This CDR3 is 11 amino acids long. V was pared by 7 bases and J by 6 bases, with 5 bases of the junction left unmatched. The CDR3 protein is CSGGTENGYTF. CDR3 nucleotides: TGCAGCGGAGGGACAGAAAATGGCTACACCTTC.

This clone occurred once. The chain links TRBV30 to TRBJ2-7; 8 bases are a match to TRBD2. The V gene end was trimmed by 5 bases and the J gene end by 2 bases; junction bases not matched to a gene: 11. Germline V gives CDR1 GTSNPN, CDR2 SVGIG (reference sequence). The CDR3 is 15 residues long. The chain's CDR3 is CAWGRTAGGAYEQYF. CDR3 nucleotide sequence: TGTGCCTGGGGCCGAACCGCCGGGGGGGCCTACGAGCAGTACTTC. The full variable domain, in which reference TRBV30 and TRBJ2-7 provide the parts outside the CDR3, is SQTIHQWPATLVQPVGSPLSLECTVEGTSNPNLYWYRQAAGRGLQLLFYSVGIGQISSEVPQNLSASRPQDRQFILSSKKLLLSDSGFYLCAWGRTAGGAYEQYFGPGTRLTVT.

The chain couples TRBV9 to TRBJ2-2, with 7 positions matching TRBD1. CDR3 length equals 19 residues. The V gene's germline CDR1 is SGDLS and CDR2 YYNGEE. The V segment lost 3 bases and the J segment 1 base; nucleotides outside the gene matches: 15. The CDR3 nucleotides read TGTGCCAGCAGCGGGCGTCAGAGGGGGCGGTTGTTGAACACCGGGGAGCTGTTTTTT. Amino acids: CASSGRQRGRLLNTGELFF.

This clone has a single count. The CDR3 DNA is TGTGCCAGCAGCGTAGCCGGGGGTAGCACAGATACGCAGTATTTT. This translates into CASSVAGGSTDTQYF. This chain joins TRBV9 and TRBJ2-3, with D possibly being TRBD2 (6 bases). The V gene lost 0 bases and the J gene lost 0 bases, with 8 bases spanning the gap. From germline, CDR1 is SGDLS and CDR2 YYNGEE. This CDR3 is 15 amino acids long.

The rearrangement links TRBV6-6 to TRBJ2-3; D is uncertain. This CDR3 is built from 14 residues. Between the trimmed V and J ends, which lost 2 bases and 3 bases, there was a span of 9 bases. Germline CDR1 and CDR2: MNHNY and SVGAGI (reference sequence). The CDR3 protein is CASSYPPRTDTQYF. The CDR3 DNA follows: TGTGCCAGCAGTTACCCCCCTAGAACAGATACGCAGTATTTT.

There are a few counts of this clone. J is TRBJ1-1 and V is TRBV29-1; D remains unclear. V lost 0 bases and J 9 bases, leaving 8 bases between the germline ends. The CDR3 runs to 11 residues. CDR1 is SQVTM and CDR2 is ANQGSEA in the germline V gene. Here the CDR3 reads CSVEDPGKAFF. DNA of the CDR3: TGCAGCGTTGAAGATCCAGGCAAAGCTTTCTTT.

On this clone itself: A junction end diverges from the germline sequence, so it may reflect a read error. The sample carries other DNA sequences with the same CDR3. The gene calls are TRBV4-2 and TRBJ1-5, with 10 bases aligning to TRBD1. Germline V lookup: CDR1 LGHNA, CDR2 YNFKEQ. The CDR3 totals 16 residues. This CDR3 is CASSLGTGEGNQPQHF. CDR3 DNA sequence: TGTGCCAGCAGCCTAGGGACAGGGGAGGGCAATCAGCCCCAACATTTT.

This chain joins TRBV9 and TRBJ1-3; TRBD1 agrees at 7 bases. CDR3 length equals 15 residues. V gave up 0 bases and J gave up 4 bases; unmatched junction bases: 4. Germline loops: CDR1 SGDLS, CDR2 YYNGEE. The CDR3 region is CASSVGTGDGNTIYF. CDR3 DNA: TGTGCCAGCAGCGTAGGAACAGGGGACGGAAACACCATATATTTT.

The chain has TRBV5-6 and TRBJ2-3; TRBD2 matches 9 bases. V dropped 2 bases and J dropped 3; count of bases not matched to a gene: 7. CDR3 length: 16 residues. In germline, CDR1 is SGHDT, CDR2 YYEEEE. CDR3 loop: CASSFLAGKGTDTQYF. The CDR3 region has the DNA TGTGCCAGCAGCTTTCTAGCGGGGAAGGGGACAGATACGCAGTATTTT. The full variable domain, its missing parts supplied by reference TRBV5-6 and TRBJ2-3, is DAGVTQSPTHLIKTRGQQVTLRCSPKSGHDTVSWYQQALGQGPQFIFQYYEEEERQRGNFPDRFSGHQFPNYSSELNVNALLLGDSALYLCASSFLAGKGTDTQYFGPGTRLTVL.

This rearrangement joins TRBV5-1 to TRBJ1-2; D gene uncertain. V gave up 4 bases and J gave up 0 bases, with 7 bases separating them. Germline V gene data show CDR1 as SGHRS and CDR2 as YFSETQ. CDR3 length: 13 amino acids. Here the CDR3 reads CASSLEANYGYTF. The DNA of the CDR3 is TGCGCCAGCAGCCTAGAAGCTAACTATGGCTACACCTTC.

The rearrangement uses TRBV7-2 and TRBJ1-3; D ambiguous. The CDR3 is 14 amino acids. Deletions cut 5 bases from V and 2 bases from J, with 10 bases between. CDR1 is SGHTA, CDR2 FQGNSA, per germline. The CDR3 loop is CASSTAGAGNTIYF. The CDR3 bases are TGTGCCAGCAGCACGGCGGGAGCTGGAAACACCATATATTTT.

The rearrangement uses TRBV7-2 and TRBJ2-2; tentative D call: TRBD2 (7 bases). V was cut by 2 bases and J by 4 bases, with 11 bases left in between. The germline CDR1 and CDR2 sequences are SGHTA and FQGNSA. The CDR3 runs 15 residues. The CDR3 DNA is TGTGCCAGCAGCTTAAAACGGGGGGCCACCGGGGAGCTGTTTTTT. Protein sequence: CASSLKRGATGELFF.

This clone was counted a single time. The chain uses TRBV20-1 and TRBJ2-5, with a possible D match to TRBD2 (5 bases). The V gene's germline CDR1 is DFQATT and CDR2 SNEGSKA (reference sequence). The CDR3 has 11 amino acids. Trimming removed 7 bases at V and 5 bases at J, with 11 bases between. CDR3 nucleotides: TGCAGTGAGGTTACGGGGGAGACCCAGTACTTC. This translates into CSEVTGETQYF.

The chain links TRBV10-3 to TRBJ2-1, with TRBD2 matching 12 bases. This CDR3 has 15 residues. V lost 4 bases and J lost 9; bases outside the gene matches: 7. Germline V gene data show CDR1 as ENHRY and CDR2 as SYGVKD. The CDR3 DNA reads TGTGCCATCAGTGGGACGGGGGGACTAGCGGGTGAGCAGTTCTTC. Its translation: CAISGTGGLAGEQFF.

The chain has TRBV5-8 and TRBJ1-1, with a weak D call TRBD1 (5 bases). Trimming left V 7 bases short and J 4 bases short, with 11 bases between. The CDR3 runs to 12 residues. CDR1 is SGHTS and CDR2 is YDEGEE in the germline V gene. The CDR3 DNA follows: TGTGCCAGCGCGGGGACGGTCACTGAAGCTTTCTTT. It encodes CASAGTVTEAFF.

The rearrangement uses TRBV15 and TRBJ1-2, with 7 bases matching TRBD1. The CDR3 has 14 amino acids. V lost 1 base and J lost 7; bases outside the gene matches: 6. Germline-derived CDR1 and CDR2 are LNHNV and YYDKDF (reference sequence). CDR3 bases: TGTGCCACCAGCAGAGTTAATCCAGGGGGTGGCTACACCTTC. It specifies CATSRVNPGGGYTF.